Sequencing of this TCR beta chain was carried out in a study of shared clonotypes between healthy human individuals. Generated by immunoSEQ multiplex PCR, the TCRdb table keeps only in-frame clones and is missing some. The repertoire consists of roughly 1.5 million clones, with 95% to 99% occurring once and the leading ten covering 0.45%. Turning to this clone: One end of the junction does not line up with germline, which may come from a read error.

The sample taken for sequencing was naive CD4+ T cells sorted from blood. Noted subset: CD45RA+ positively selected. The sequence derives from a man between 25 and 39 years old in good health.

The CDR3 DNA reads TGTGCCACCGGCAGAGATCATGGCAGCACCTACGAGCAGTACTTC. It is translated as CATGRDHGSTYEQYF. This chain links TRBV15 with TRBJ2-7, with unresolved D. The CDR3 runs 15 residues. The germline V gene has CDR1 LNHNV and CDR2 YYDKDF (reference sequence).